The clone carrying this T cell receptor beta chain was seen a handful of times. The antigen is not known. These data are taken from a study of follicular helper T cells after annual influenza vaccination. This CDR3 spans 17 amino acids. V lost 5 bases and J lost 3; bases outside the gene matches: 11. Germline-derived CDR1 and CDR2 are SGHTA and FQGNSA. Time point denoted: 2014-2015 season, pre-vaccination. Non-naive CD4+CXCR5+PD-1+ cTfh were sorted into ICOS+CD38+ and ICOS-CD38- fractions. General study points: Recurrent ICOS+CD38+ cTfh clonotypes included tetramer and AIM influenza-specific ones.

Clones were sequenced by immunoSEQ multiplex PCR, and TCRdb holds only the in-frame ones, with some missing. The sample shows 27,000 or so clones, more than 80% of them seen only once. The sample in question was CXCR5+ CD38- circulating T follicular helper cells from blood, obtained on the day of influenza vaccination. Subset: circulating Tfh, non-naive CD4+CXCR5+PD-1+ (ICOS+CD38+ or ICOS-CD38-). This TCR was recovered from an adult who received the influenza vaccine. The chain employs TRBV7-2 and TRBJ2-7, with 12 bases identical to TRBD1. CDR3: CASSPGQGARSRYEQYF. The CDR3 region has the DNA TGTGCCAGCAGCCCGGGACAGGGGGCACGATCCCGCTACGAGCAGTACTTC.